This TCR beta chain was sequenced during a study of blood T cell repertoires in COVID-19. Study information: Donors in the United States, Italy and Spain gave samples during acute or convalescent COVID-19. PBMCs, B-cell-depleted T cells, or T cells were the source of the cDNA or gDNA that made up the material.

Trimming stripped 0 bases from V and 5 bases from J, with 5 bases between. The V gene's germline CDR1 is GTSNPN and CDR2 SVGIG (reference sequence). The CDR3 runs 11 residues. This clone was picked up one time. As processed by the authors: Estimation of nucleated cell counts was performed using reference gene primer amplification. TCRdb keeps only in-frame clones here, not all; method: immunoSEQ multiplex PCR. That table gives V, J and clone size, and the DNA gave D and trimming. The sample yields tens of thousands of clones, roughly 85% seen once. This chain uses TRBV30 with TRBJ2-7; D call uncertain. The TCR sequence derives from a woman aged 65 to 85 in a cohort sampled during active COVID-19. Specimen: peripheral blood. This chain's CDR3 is CAWSVFDEQYF. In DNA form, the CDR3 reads TGTGCCTGGAGTGTCTTCGACGAGCAGTACTTC. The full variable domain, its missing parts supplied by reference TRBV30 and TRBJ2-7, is SQTIHQWPATLVQPVGSPLSLECTVEGTSNPNLYWYRQAAGRGLQLLFYSVGIGQISSEVPQNLSASRPQDRQFILSSKKLLLSDSGFYLCAWSVFDEQYFGPGTRLTVT.